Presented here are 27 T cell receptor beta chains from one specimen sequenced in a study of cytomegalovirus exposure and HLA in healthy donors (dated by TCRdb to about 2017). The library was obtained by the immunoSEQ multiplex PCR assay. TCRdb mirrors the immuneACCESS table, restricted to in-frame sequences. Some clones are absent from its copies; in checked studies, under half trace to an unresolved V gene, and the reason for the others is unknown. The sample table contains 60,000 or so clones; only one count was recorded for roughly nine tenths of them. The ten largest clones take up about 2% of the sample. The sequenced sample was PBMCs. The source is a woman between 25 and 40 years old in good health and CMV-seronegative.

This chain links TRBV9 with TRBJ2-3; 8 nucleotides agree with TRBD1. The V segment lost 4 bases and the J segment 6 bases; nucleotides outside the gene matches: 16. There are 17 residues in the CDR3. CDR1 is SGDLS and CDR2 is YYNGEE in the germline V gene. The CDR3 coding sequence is TGTGCCAGCAGCACACTCCCAGGGGGCTTATCAGGGGATACGCAGTATTTT. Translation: CASSTLPGGLSGDTQYF.

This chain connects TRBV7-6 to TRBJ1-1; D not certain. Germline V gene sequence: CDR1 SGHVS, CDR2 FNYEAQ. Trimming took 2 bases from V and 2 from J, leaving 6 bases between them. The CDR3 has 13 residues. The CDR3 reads CASSLSVNTEAFF. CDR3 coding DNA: TGTGCCAGCAGCTTATCGGTAAACACTGAAGCTTTCTTT.

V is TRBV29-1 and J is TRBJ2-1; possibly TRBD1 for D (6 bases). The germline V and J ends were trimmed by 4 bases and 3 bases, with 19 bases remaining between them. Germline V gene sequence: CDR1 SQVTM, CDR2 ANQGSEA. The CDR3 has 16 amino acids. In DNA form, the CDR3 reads TGCAGCGTTGGATTGGGGGCGCTTGGGAACTACAATGAGCAGTTCTTC. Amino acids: CSVGLGALGNYNEQFF.

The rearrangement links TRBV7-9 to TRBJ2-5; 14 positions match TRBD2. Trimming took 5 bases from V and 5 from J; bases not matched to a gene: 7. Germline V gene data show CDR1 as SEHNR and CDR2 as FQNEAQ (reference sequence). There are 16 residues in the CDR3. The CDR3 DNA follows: TGTGCCAGCAGCACGACTAGCGGGAGGGCCTGGGAGACCCAGTACTTC. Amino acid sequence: CASSTTSGRAWETQYF.

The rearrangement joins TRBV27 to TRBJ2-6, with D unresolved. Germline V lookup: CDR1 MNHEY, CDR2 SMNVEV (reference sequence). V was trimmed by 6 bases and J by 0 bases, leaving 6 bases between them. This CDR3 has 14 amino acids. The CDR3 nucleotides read TGTGCCAGCAGCCCCTACTCTGGGGCCAACGTCCTGACTTTC. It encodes CASSPYSGANVLTF.

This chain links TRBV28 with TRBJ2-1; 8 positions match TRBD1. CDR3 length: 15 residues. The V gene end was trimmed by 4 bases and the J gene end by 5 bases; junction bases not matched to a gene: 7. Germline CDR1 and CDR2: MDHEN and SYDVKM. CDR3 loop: CASSSGGLENNEQFF. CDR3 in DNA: TGTGCCAGCAGTTCAGGGGGCTTAGAGAACAATGAGCAGTTCTTC. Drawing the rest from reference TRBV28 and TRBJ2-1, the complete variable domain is DVKVTQSSRYLVKRTGEKVFLECVQDMDHENMFWYRQDPGLGLRLIYFSYDVKMKEKGDIPEGYSVSREKKERFSLILESASTNQTSMYLCASSSGGLENNEQFFGPGTRLTVL.

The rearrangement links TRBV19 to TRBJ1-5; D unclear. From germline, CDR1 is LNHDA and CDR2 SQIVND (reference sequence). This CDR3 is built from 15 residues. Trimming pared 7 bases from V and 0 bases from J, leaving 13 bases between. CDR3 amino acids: CASIEFSGSNQPQHF. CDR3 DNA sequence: TGTGCCAGTATAGAGTTTTCGGGTAGCAATCAGCCCCAGCATTTT.

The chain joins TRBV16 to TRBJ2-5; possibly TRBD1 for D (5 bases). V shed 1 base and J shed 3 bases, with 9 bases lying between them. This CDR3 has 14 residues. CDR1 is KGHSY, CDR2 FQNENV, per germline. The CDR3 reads CASSQFGREETQYF. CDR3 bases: TGTGCCAGCAGCCAATTTGGCAGGGAAGAGACCCAGTACTTC.

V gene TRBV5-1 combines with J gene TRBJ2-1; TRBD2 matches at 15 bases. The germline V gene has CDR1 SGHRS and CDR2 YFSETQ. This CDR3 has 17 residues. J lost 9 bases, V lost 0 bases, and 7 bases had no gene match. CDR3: CASSLGTSGRADGEQFF. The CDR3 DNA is TGCGCCAGCAGCTTGGGGACTAGCGGGAGGGCCGATGGTGAGCAGTTCTTC. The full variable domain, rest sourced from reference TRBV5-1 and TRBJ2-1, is KAGVTQTPRYLIKTRGQQVTLSCSPISGHRSVSWYQQTPGQGLQFLFEYFSETQRNKGNFPGRFSGRQFSNSRSEMNVSTLELGDSALYLCASSLGTSGRADGEQFFGPGTRLTVL.

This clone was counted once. The CDR3 reads CSPGTLDYGYTF. As DNA, the CDR3 is TGCAGCCCTGGGACATTAGACTATGGCTACACCTTC. The chain carries TRBV29-1 and TRBJ1-2; possibly TRBD1 for D (6 bases). The germline V and J ends were trimmed by 8 bases and 3 bases, with 13 bases remaining between them. Germline assignment: CDR1 SQVTM and CDR2 ANQGSEA. There are 12 residues in the CDR3.

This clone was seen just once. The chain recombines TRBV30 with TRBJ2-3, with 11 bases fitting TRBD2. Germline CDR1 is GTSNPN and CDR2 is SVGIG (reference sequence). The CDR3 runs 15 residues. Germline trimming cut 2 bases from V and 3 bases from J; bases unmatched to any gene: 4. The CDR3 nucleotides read TGTGCCTGGAGTCTTAGCGGGAGGGTTACAGATACGCAGTATTTT. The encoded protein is CAWSLSGRVTDTQYF.

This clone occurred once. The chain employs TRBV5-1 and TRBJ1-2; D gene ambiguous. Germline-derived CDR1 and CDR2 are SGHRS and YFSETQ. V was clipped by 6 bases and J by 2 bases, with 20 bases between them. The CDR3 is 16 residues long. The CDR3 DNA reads TGCGCCAGCACCTTAAACGGCTTGGGAGGGAACTATGGCTACACCTTC. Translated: CASTLNGLGGNYGYTF.

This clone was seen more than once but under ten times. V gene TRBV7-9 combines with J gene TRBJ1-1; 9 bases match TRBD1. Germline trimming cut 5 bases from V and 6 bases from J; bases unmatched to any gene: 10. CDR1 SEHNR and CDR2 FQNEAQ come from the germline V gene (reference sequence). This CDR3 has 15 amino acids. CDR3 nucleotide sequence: TGTGCCAGCAGCCCATATGACAGGGACAGGGCTGAAGCTTTCTTT. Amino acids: CASSPYDRDRAEAFF.

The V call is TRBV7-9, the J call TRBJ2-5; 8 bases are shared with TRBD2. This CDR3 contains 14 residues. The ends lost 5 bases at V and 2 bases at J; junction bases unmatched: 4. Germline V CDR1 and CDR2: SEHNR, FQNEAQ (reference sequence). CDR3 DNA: TGTGCCAGCAGCCCTGGGACTAGTCAAGAGACCCAGTACTTC. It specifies CASSPGTSQETQYF.

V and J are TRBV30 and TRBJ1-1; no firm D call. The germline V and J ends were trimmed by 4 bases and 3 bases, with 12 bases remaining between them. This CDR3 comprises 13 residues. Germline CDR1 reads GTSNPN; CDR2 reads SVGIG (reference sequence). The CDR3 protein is CAWTVNQDTEAFF. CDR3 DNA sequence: TGTGCCTGGACAGTTAATCAGGACACTGAAGCTTTCTTT.

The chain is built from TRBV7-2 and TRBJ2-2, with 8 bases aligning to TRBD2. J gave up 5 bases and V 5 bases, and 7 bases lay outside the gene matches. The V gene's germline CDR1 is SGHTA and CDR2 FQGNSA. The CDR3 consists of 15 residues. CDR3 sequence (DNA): TGTGCCAGCAGCAGAAGCGGGAGCGAAACCGGGGAGCTGTTTTTT. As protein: CASSRSGSETGELFF. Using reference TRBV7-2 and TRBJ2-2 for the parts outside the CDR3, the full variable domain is GAGVSQSPSNKVTEKGKDVELRCDPISGHTALYWYRQSLGQGLEFLIYFQGNSAPDKSGLPSDRFSAERTGGSVSTLTIQRTQQEDSAVYLCASSRSGSETGELFFGEGSRLTVL.

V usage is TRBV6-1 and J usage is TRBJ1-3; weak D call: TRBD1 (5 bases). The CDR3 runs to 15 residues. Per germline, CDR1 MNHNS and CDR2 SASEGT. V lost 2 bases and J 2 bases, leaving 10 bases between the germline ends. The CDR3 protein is CASSESRGPGNTIYF. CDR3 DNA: TGTGCCAGCAGTGAATCAAGGGGCCCTGGAAACACCATATATTTT.

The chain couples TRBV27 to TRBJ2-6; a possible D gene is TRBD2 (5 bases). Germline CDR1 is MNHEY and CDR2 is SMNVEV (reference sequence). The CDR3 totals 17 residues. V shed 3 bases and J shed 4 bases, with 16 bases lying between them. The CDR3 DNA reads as TGTGCCAGCAGTTTGAGGGCAGAAGATTACGGGGCCAACGTCCTGACTTTC. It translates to CASSLRAEDYGANVLTF.

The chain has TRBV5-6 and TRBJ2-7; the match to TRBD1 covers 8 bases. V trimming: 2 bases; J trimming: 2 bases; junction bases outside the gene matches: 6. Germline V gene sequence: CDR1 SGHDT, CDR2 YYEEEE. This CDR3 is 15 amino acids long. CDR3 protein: CASSFRQGRTYEQYF. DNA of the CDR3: TGTGCCAGCAGCTTTAGACAGGGGCGAACCTACGAGCAGTACTTC.

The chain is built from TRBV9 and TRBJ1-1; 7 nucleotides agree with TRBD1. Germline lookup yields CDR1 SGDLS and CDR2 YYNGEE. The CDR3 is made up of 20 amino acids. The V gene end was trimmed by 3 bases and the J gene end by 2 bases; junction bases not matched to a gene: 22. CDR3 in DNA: TGTGCCAGCAGCGCTTACCCTGAACGACAGGGTAGGGTGGGTAACACTGAAGCTTTCTTT. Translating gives CASSAYPERQGRVGNTEAFF.

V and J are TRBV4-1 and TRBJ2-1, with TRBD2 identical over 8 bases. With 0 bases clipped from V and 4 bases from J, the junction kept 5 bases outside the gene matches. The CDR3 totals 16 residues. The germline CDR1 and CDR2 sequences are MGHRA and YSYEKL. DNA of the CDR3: TGCGCCAGCAGCCAAGATACCTCGGGGGGGTACAATGAGCAGTTCTTC. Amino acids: CASSQDTSGGYNEQFF.

CDR3 nucleotides: TGTGCCAGCAGCTTAGCGCTCTTAGCTGCGATGGGAGACGGGGAGCTGTTTTTT. Amino acid sequence: CASSLALLAAMGDGELFF. This chain connects TRBV7-9 to TRBJ2-2; possibly TRBD2 for D (5 bases). V was cut by 0 bases and J by 7 bases, with 21 bases left in between. CDR1 SEHNR and CDR2 FQNEAQ come from the germline V gene (reference sequence). This CDR3 is built from 18 residues. Full variable domain (outside the CDR3, taken from reference TRBV7-9 and TRBJ2-2): DTGVSQNPRHKITKRGQNVTFRCDPISEHNRLYWYRQTLGQGPEFLTYFQNEAQLEKSRLLSDRFSAERPKGSFSTLEIQRTEQGDSAMYLCASSLALLAAMGDGELFFGEGSRLTVL.

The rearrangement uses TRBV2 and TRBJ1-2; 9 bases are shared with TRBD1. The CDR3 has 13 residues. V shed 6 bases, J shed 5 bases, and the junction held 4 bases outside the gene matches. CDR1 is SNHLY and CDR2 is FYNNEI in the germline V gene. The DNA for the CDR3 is TGTGCCAGCAGGGCAGGACAGGGGTATGGCTACACCTTC. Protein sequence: CASRAGQGYGYTF.

The CDR3 nucleotides read TGTGCCAGCAGTTTATCGATGAAGACAGATTCACAAGAGACCCAGTACTTC. This gives the protein CASSLSMKTDSQETQYF. The rearrangement joins TRBV28 to TRBJ2-5, with a tentative D call TRBD1 (5 bases). With 1 base removed from V and 2 bases from J, the gap between germline ends came to 17 bases. The CDR3 has 17 residues. In germline, CDR1 is MDHEN, CDR2 SYDVKM. The variable domain in full, with the rest retrieved from reference TRBV28 and TRBJ2-5, is DVKVTQSSRYLVKRTGEKVFLECVQDMDHENMFWYRQDPGLGLRLIYFSYDVKMKEKGDIPEGYSVSREKKERFSLILESASTNQTSMYLCASSLSMKTDSQETQYFGPGTRLLVL.

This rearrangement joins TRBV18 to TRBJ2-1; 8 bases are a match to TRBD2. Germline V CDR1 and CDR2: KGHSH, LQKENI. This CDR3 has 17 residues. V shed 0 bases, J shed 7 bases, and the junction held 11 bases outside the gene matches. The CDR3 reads CASSPPGAGVSGNEQFF. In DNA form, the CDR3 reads TGTGCCAGCTCACCACCGGGAGCGGGAGTATCGGGTAATGAGCAGTTCTTC.

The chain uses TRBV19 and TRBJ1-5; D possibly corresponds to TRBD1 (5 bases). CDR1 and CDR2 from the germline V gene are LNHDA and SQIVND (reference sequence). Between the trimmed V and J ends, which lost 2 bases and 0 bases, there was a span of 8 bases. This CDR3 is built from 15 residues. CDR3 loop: CASSIQGISNQPQHF. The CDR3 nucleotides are TGTGCCAGTAGTATACAGGGAATTAGCAATCAGCCCCAGCATTTT.

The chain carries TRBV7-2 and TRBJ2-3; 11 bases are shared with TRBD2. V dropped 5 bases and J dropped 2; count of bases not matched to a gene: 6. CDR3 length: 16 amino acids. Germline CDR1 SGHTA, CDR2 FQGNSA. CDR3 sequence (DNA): TGTGCCAGCAGCATGGGACTAGCGGAGTACACAGATACGCAGTATTTT. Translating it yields CASSMGLAEYTDTQYF.